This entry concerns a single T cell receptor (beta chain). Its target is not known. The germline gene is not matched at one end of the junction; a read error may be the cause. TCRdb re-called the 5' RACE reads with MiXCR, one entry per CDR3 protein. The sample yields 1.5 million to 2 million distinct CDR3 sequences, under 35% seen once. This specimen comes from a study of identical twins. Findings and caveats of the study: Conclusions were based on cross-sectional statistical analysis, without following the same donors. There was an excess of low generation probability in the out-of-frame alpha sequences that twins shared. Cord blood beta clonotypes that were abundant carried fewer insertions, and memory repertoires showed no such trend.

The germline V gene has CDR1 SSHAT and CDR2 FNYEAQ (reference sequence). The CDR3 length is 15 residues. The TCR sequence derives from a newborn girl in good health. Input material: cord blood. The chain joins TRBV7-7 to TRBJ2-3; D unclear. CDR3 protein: CASSFAGGDTDTQYF. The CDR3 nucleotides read TGTGCTAGCAGCTTTGCCGGTGGGGACACAGATACGCAGTATTTT.